This TCR beta chain was sequenced in a study of Graves' ophthalmopathy and Graves' hyperthyroidism. The wider study: Peripheral blood was obtained at first diagnosis, ahead of any treatment.

All donors with ophthalmopathy were recorded as having moderate-to-severe activity, CAS ≥3, NOSPECS ≥4 and a duration under 3 months. Among the exclusions were patients with other autoimmune diseases, uncontrolled infections, pregnancy or lactation. RNA transcripts provided the template for amplifying TCR beta CDR3 regions. Second-round multiplex PCR came after first-round RT-PCR with HTBI primers. Each CDR3 protein gets one entry after TCRdb re-called the multiplex PCR reads with MiXCR. The repertoire holds more than 550,000 distinct CDR3 sequences, approximately 39% seen once, with roughly 3% in the top ten. The TCR comes from an adult man with Graves' ophthalmopathy. Sequences were obtained from peripheral blood.

Written as DNA, the CDR3 is TGTGCCAGCAGCCAAGATTCGGGACAGGGATTTTCACCCCTCCACTTT. It yields the protein CASSQDSGQGFSPLHF. The rearrangement joins TRBV7-9 to TRBJ1-6; 9 bases map to TRBD1. The CDR3 sequence is 16 residues long. V lost 5 bases to trimming and J lost 9 bases; unmatched junction nucleotides: 11. The V gene's germline CDR1 is SEHNR and CDR2 FQNEAQ (reference sequence).